Listed below are T cell receptor beta chains from one sample, sequenced in a study of STAT3 mutations in large granular lymphocyte leukemia. Sequenced by immunoSEQ multiplex PCR; TCRdb stores in-frame clones only, minus some. Among fewer than 9,500 clones listed, more than 85% were seen once. Material for sequencing was peripheral blood mononuclear cells. The source is a man in his 60s with T-cell large granular lymphocyte leukemia. Some clones in this sample may be carry-over from other donors' samples. Each CDR3 is given without its conserved first and last residue.

v_gene,CDR3aa
TRBV2,ASKLQGASYNEQF
TRBV18,ASSPSRTAVGQF
TRBV27,ASSTWDYLSTDTQY
TRBV18,ASSPASGSEEKLF
TRBV30,GQGGTEAF
TRBV6-5,ASSSRDSPQY
TRBV5-1,ASSLPASGSTDTQY
TRBV28,ASSFSLYGYT
TRBV15,ATSRFPDSYEQY
TRBV29-1,SVEPGRGGNTEAF
TRBV15,ATSRGGWDEQF
TRBV18,ASSPDGDTQY
TRBV6-6,ASLREAQETQY
TRBV29-1,SVADRGRTNEKLF
TRBV5-1,ASSLGLRTVTQY